This T cell receptor beta chain appears in the sequencing data of a study of shared clonotypes between healthy human individuals. Here immunoSEQ multiplex PCR was the method, and the copy in TCRdb shows in-frame clones only, minus some. Among 630,000 or so clones listed, roughly 98% were seen once. As defined, naive CD8 cells were CD45RO-negative and positively selected for CCR7, with terminally differentiated effector memory CD45RA+ cells excluded. The CDR3 is 16 amino acids. Germline CDR1 MNHNS, CDR2 SASEGT. The V end lost 2 bases, the J end lost 2 bases, and 16 bases lay between the germline ends.

Sequencing input: naive CD8+ T cells sorted from blood. The sequence derives from a man younger than 45 in good health. The rearrangement joins TRBV6-1 to TRBJ2-7, with a tentative D call TRBD2 (6 bases). The CDR3 protein is CASSEFGGPRPYEQYF. CDR3 nucleotides: TGTGCCAGCAGTGAATTCGGAGGGCCTAGGCCCTACGAGCAGTACTTC.